The next 29 T cell receptor beta chains were all read from a single sample in a study of spatial heterogeneity in lung cancer. TCRdb re-derived calls from the 5' RACE reads in MiXCR, one entry per CDR3 protein. The table records some 3,000 distinct CDR3 sequences, about 3% of them present only once. The time point here: sample taken at primary tumor resection. Source: normal lung tissue next to the tumor, taken at surgery. These receptors came from a male donor with early-stage non-small cell lung cancer.

This clonotype was seen at least ten times. This rearrangement joins TRBV7-9 to TRBJ2-1; D remains unclear. The V end lost 4 bases, the J end lost 7 bases, and 8 bases lay between the germline ends. CDR3 length equals 12 residues. In germline, CDR1 is SEHNR, CDR2 FQNEAQ (reference sequence). This chain's CDR3 is CASSYTRNEQFF. The CDR3 bases are TGTGCCAGCAGCTATACGAGGAATGAGCAGTTCTTC.

This clonotype rates as medium-sized. The chain links TRBV29-1 to TRBJ2-7; 11 positions match TRBD2. In germline, CDR1 is SQVTM, CDR2 ANQGSEA. This CDR3 is built from 12 residues. Losses at the gene ends were 8 bases for V and 4 bases for J; bases not matched to a gene: 4. The CDR3 is CSSTSGSYEQYF. For the CDR3, the DNA is TGCAGCTCTACTAGCGGGAGTTACGAGCAGTACTTC.

This clonotype was found many times. V is TRBV4-3 and J is TRBJ1-2; D call uncertain. The V end was cut by 1 base, the J end by 4 bases, with 10 bases between. Germline assignment: CDR1 LGHNA and CDR2 YSLEER. The CDR3 length is 14 residues. The CDR3 region is CASSQASTGYGYTF. Written as DNA, the CDR3 is TGCGCCAGCAGCCAAGCTTCCACTGGCTATGGCTACACCTTC.

By share of the sample, this clonotype is medium-sized. V is TRBV28 and J is TRBJ2-5, with 7 positions matching TRBD1. Germline V gives CDR1 MDHEN, CDR2 SYDVKM. The CDR3 contains 15 residues. V was clipped by 3 bases and J by 3 bases; unmatched bases: 7. CDR3 nucleotides: TGTGCCAGCAGTTTCCAGGGGACAGAGAAAGAGACCCAGTACTTC. Amino acids: CASSFQGTEKETQYF.

This clonotype was found many times. This chain uses TRBV7-9 with TRBJ1-2; weak D call: TRBD1 (6 bases). V lost 5 bases and J lost 9, with 22 bases in between. The CDR3 extends over 15 amino acids. CDR1 is SEHNR, CDR2 FQNEAQ, per germline (reference sequence). The CDR3 sequence: CASSPSTGKVTSYTF. The DNA of the CDR3 is TGTGCCAGCAGCCCATCGACAGGAAAGGTGACGAGCTACACCTTC.

By frequency in the sample, this clonotype is medium-sized. The genes are TRBV29-1 and TRBJ2-5; D is uncertain. Trimming pared 4 bases from V and 7 bases from J, leaving 19 bases between. CDR1 SQVTM and CDR2 ANQGSEA come from the germline V gene. The CDR3 contains 14 residues. The CDR3 spells CSVGPSGGHGTQYF. The CDR3 nucleotides read TGCAGCGTTGGCCCTAGTGGTGGTCATGGGACCCAGTACTTC.

This clonotype is medium-sized. The gene calls are TRBV7-6 and TRBJ2-2; 12 bases are shared with TRBD2. J lost 7 bases, V lost 5 bases, and 2 bases had no gene match. There are 14 residues in the CDR3. Germline V CDR1 and CDR2: SGHVS, FNYEAQ. The CDR3 DNA sequence: TGTGCCAGCAGCCGACTAGCGGGAGACGGGGAGCTGTTTTTT. The encoded protein is CASSRLAGDGELFF.

Within the sample, this clonotype is medium-sized. V is TRBV9 and J is TRBJ2-7; TRBD2 is a possible D gene (5 bases). The CDR3 totals 14 residues. V lost 0 bases to trimming and J lost 6 bases, with 13 bases between them. Germline loops: CDR1 SGDLS, CDR2 YYNGEE. The CDR3 sequence is CASSVGGLSGEQYF. CDR3 sequence (DNA): TGTGCCAGCAGCGTAGGAGGCCTAAGCGGCGAGCAGTACTTC. The variable domain in full, completed from reference TRBV9 and TRBJ2-7, reads DSGVTQTPKHLITATGQRVTLRCSPRSGDLSVYWYQQSLDQGLQFLIQYYNGEERAKGNILERFSAQQFPDLHSELNLSSLELGDSALYFCASSVGGLSGEQYFGPGTRLTVT.

In its sample, this clonotype was seen a few times. V gene TRBV11-2 combines with J gene TRBJ2-5; 8 bases are a match to TRBD1. From germline, CDR1 is SGHAT and CDR2 FQNNGV. This CDR3 has 15 residues. The ends lost 5 bases at V and 1 base at J; junction bases unmatched: 6. The CDR3 DNA follows: TGTGCCAGCAGCACAAACAGGGGGGCCCAAGAGACCCAGTACTTC. The encoded protein is CASSTNRGAQETQYF.

This clonotype ranks as medium-sized. The V call is TRBV6-1, the J call TRBJ1-4; 9 nucleotides line up with TRBD1. This CDR3 spans 15 amino acids. V dropped 6 bases and J dropped 5; count of bases not matched to a gene: 7. Germline-derived CDR1 and CDR2 are MNHNS and SASEGT. CDR3 DNA sequence: TGTGCCAGCAGCGAACAGGGGGCCTCGAATGAAAAACTGTTTTTT. As protein: CASSEQGASNEKLFF.

Relative to its sample, this clonotype is medium-sized (0.01 to 0.1%). The chain is built from TRBV9 and TRBJ1-6; D might be TRBD1 (6 bases). Between the trimmed V and J ends, which lost 6 bases and 6 bases, there was a span of 13 bases. This CDR3 has 14 residues. The germline gives CDR1 SGDLS, CDR2 YYNGEE. This CDR3 reads CASTQGSTNSPLHF. The CDR3 DNA reads TGTGCCAGCACCCAGGGGTCGACTAATTCACCCCTCCACTTT.

The chain carries TRBV24-1 and TRBJ2-3; the match to TRBD1 covers 8 bases. This CDR3 contains 16 residues. Germline values: CDR1 KGHDR, CDR2 SFDVKD. The V segment lost 5 bases and the J segment 7 bases; nucleotides outside the gene matches: 13. The CDR3 DNA follows: TGTGCCACCAGTGTCCCCTCGCAGGGGGCGAGGAATACGCAGTATTTT. It is translated as CATSVPSQGARNTQYF.

Within the sample, this clonotype is medium-sized (0.01 to 0.1%). V is TRBV29-1 and J is TRBJ1-2, with 8 bases fitting TRBD1. CDR3 length: 14 residues. Germline V gene data show CDR1 as SQVTM and CDR2 as ANQGSEA. After removal of 7 bases from V and 2 bases from J, the junction contained 9 bases not matched to a gene. The CDR3 region has the DNA TGCAGCGCCAGGGACAGGAGGGAAAACTATGGCTACACCTTC. Protein product: CSARDRRENYGYTF.

This clonotype was seen at least ten times. Written as DNA, the CDR3 is TGCGCCAGCAGCCAAGATCAACCAGGGACCTCCTACGAGCAGTACTTC. Its translation: CASSQDQPGTSYEQYF. This sequence joins TRBV4-1 and TRBJ2-7; D may be TRBD1 or TRBD2 (5 bases each). The CDR3 spans 16 residues. The V gene lost 0 bases and the J gene lost 0 bases, with 12 bases spanning the gap. CDR1 and CDR2 (germline): MGHRA, YSYEKL.

This clonotype is medium-sized by share. The chain has TRBV4-3 and TRBJ1-4, with D perhaps matching TRBD1 (5 bases). Trimming took off 0 bases at V and 4 bases at J, with 9 bases between the two ends. The V gene's germline CDR1 is LGHNA and CDR2 YSLEER. There are 15 residues in the CDR3. This CDR3 reads CASSQDRGDNEKLFF. DNA for the CDR3: TGCGCCAGCAGCCAAGATCGAGGGGATAATGAAAAACTGTTTTTT.

This clonotype is classed as medium-sized. This chain connects TRBV20-1 to TRBJ2-5, with D perhaps matching TRBD1 (5 bases). The CDR3 is 11 amino acids. The germline V gene encodes CDR1 DFQATT and CDR2 SNEGSKA (reference sequence). V was shortened by 5 bases and J by 4 bases, with 8 bases between the two germline ends. CDR3 loop: CSALTGETQYF. The CDR3 DNA sequence: TGCAGTGCTCTAACAGGAGAGACCCAGTACTTC.

This clonotype was detected ten times or more. V is TRBV20-1 and J is TRBJ1-5; a weak D match, TRBD1 (5 bases). Trimming pared 6 bases from V and 0 bases from J, leaving 12 bases between. Looked up from germline, CDR1 is DFQATT and CDR2 is SNEGSKA (reference sequence). The CDR3 has 14 residues. Written as DNA, the CDR3 is TGCAGTGCGCGTGACAGTTATAGCAATCAGCCCCAGCATTTT. Encoded protein: CSARDSYSNQPQHF.

This clonotype is medium-sized (0.01 to 0.1%) in the sample. CDR3 loop: CASSQDPAGGYEQYF. The CDR3 DNA is TGTGCCAGCAGCCAAGATCCTGCGGGAGGCTACGAGCAGTACTTC. This chain connects TRBV4-2 to TRBJ2-7, with 8 bases that match TRBD2. J gave up 3 bases and V 0 bases, and 4 bases lay outside the gene matches. The V gene's germline CDR1 is LGHNA and CDR2 YNFKEQ. This CDR3 has 15 residues.

This clonotype is medium-sized (0.01 to 0.1%) in the sample. The rearrangement links TRBV7-2 to TRBJ1-5; TRBD1 might be the D (5 bases). Germline V gene sequence: CDR1 SGHTA, CDR2 FQGNSA. The CDR3 has 15 residues. The V end lost 5 bases, the J end lost 0 bases, and 11 bases lay between the germline ends. The CDR3 nucleotides are TGTGCCAGCAGCCCCTGGGGGAGTAGCAATCAGCCCCAGCATTTT. This codes for CASSPWGSSNQPQHF.

This clonotype is categorized as medium-sized. The genes are TRBV6-6 and TRBJ1-5; D perhaps matches TRBD1 (6 bases). The V gene lost 7 bases and the J gene lost 3 bases, with 13 bases spanning the gap. Germline lookup yields CDR1 MNHNY and CDR2 SVGAGI (reference sequence). This CDR3 comprises 14 residues. The CDR3 protein is CASTRNRDNQPQHF. The CDR3 DNA is TGTGCCAGCACTAGAAACAGGGACAATCAGCCCCAGCATTTT.

This clonotype was seen ten or more times. The rearrangement uses TRBV7-9 and TRBJ2-1; D is uncertain. Germline assignment: CDR1 SEHNR and CDR2 FQNEAQ (reference sequence). The CDR3 runs to 13 residues. Trimming cost V 6 bases and J 8 bases, with 14 bases left between them. The CDR3 DNA reads TGTGCCAGCAGTCCCGAACCACCCCATGAGCAGTTCTTC. Translation: CASSPEPPHEQFF.

This clonotype is termed medium-sized (0.01 to 0.1%). This rearrangement joins TRBV6-5 to TRBJ1-1, with D possibly TRBD1 on 5 matching bases. Germline V gene lookup returns CDR1 MNHEY and CDR2 SVGAGI. The V end was cut by 6 bases, the J end by 3 bases, with 11 bases between. The length of the CDR3 is 13 residues. This CDR3 reads CASRGDGYTEAFF. The CDR3 nucleotides read TGTGCCAGCAGGGGGGACGGATACACTGAAGCTTTCTTT.

This clonotype is judged medium-sized (0.01 to 0.1%). The CDR3, as DNA: TGTGCCTGGAGTCTGACCTTCCTCAATCAGCCCCAGCATTTT. This sequence encodes CAWSLTFLNQPQHF. The J gene is TRBJ1-5, the V gene TRBV30; no firm D call. V lost 2 bases to trimming and J lost 3 bases, with 11 bases between them. Germline-derived CDR1 and CDR2 are GTSNPN and SVGIG (reference sequence). The CDR3 has 14 residues. Looking up the rest from reference TRBV30 and TRBJ1-5 gives the full variable domain: SQTIHQWPATLVQPVGSPLSLECTVEGTSNPNLYWYRQAAGRGLQLLFYSVGIGQISSEVPQNLSASRPQDRQFILSSKKLLLSDSGFYLCAWSLTFLNQPQHFGDGTRLSIL.

In its sample, this clonotype is medium-sized. This chain joins TRBV20-1 and TRBJ1-2; D is unresolved. Germline CDR1 and CDR2: DFQATT and SNEGSKA (reference sequence). The germline V and J ends were trimmed by 0 bases and 3 bases, with 14 bases remaining between them. The CDR3 is 15 amino acids. Here the CDR3 DNA reads TGCAGTGCTAGAGATGCAGGCGGACGGTACTATGGCTACACCTTC. This encodes CSARDAGGRYYGYTF.

This clonotype was seen more than once but under ten times. The gene calls are TRBV20-1 and TRBJ1-2; a possible D gene is TRBD1 (5 bases). V was trimmed by 3 bases and J by 0 bases, leaving 11 bases between them. The germline CDR1 and CDR2 sequences are DFQATT and SNEGSKA (reference sequence). The CDR3 runs 14 residues. The CDR3 DNA reads TGCAGTGCTAGGGCGGGACCTGCTAACTATGGCTACACCTTC. It codes for CSARAGPANYGYTF.

This clonotype was seen at least ten times. The chain couples TRBV9 to TRBJ1-5; D gene ambiguous. This CDR3 contains 15 residues. Per germline, CDR1 SGDLS and CDR2 YYNGEE. Trimming pared 2 bases from V and 0 bases from J, leaving 9 bases between. CDR3 sequence reads: CASSVSPYSNQPQHF. The CDR3 coding sequence is TGTGCCAGCAGCGTGTCCCCTTATAGCAATCAGCCCCAGCATTTT.

By proportion, this clonotype is medium-sized (0.01 to 0.1%). The chain combines TRBV5-1 with TRBJ2-5; TRBD1 is a possible D gene (6 bases). V was trimmed by 1 base and J by 2 bases, leaving 12 bases between them. CDR1 SGHRS and CDR2 YFSETQ come from the germline V gene. The CDR3 covers 15 residues. CDR3 DNA sequence: TGCGCCAGCAGCTTGATGCAGGGGCCGCAAGAGACCCAGTACTTC. Residues: CASSLMQGPQETQYF.

DNA for the CDR3: TGCAGTGCCAGATCCTTTACAGGGGATTATAATTCACCCCTCCACTTT. It codes for CSARSFTGDYNSPLHF. This rearrangement joins TRBV20-1 to TRBJ1-6, with 7 bases matching TRBD1. CDR3 length equals 16 residues. The V gene's germline CDR1 is DFQATT and CDR2 SNEGSKA (reference sequence). J lost 4 bases, V lost 6 bases, and 12 bases had no gene match.

By share, this clonotype counts as medium-sized (0.01 to 0.1%). This chain uses TRBV12-3 or TRBV12-4 with TRBJ2-3, with 14 bases matching TRBD2. The CDR3 totals 15 residues. J gave up 9 bases and V 6 bases, and 8 bases lay outside the gene matches. CDR3 region: CASRPGTSGGGTQYF. The CDR3 DNA reads as TGTGCCAGCAGACCAGGGACTAGCGGGGGAGGAACGCAGTATTTT.